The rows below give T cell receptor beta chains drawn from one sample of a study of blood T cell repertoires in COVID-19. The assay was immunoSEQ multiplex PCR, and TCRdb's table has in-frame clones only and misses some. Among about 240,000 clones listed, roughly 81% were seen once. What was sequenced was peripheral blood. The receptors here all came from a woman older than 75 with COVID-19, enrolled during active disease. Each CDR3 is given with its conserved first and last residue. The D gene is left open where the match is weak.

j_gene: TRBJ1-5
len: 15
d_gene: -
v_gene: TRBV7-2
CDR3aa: CASSLAGAGHQPQHF

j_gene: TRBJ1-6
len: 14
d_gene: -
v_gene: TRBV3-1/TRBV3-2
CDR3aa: CATAGRVLGSPLHF

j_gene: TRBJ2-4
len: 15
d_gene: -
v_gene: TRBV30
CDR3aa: CAWRRESGAKNIQYF

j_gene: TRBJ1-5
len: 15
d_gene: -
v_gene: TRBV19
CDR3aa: CASRTGVTSNQPQHF

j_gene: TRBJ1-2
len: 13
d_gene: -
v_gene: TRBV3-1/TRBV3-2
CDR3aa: CASSQVTGSVGDF

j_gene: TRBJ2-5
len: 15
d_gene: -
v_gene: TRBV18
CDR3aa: CASSQEGGYQETQYF

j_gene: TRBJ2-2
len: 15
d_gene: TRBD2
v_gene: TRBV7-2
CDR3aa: CASSFGTSGPGELFF

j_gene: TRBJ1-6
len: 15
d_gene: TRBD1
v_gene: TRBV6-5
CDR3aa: CASNAGTGGQSPLHF

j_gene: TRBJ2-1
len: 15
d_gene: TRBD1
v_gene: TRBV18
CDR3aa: CASSPLGQGYHEQFF

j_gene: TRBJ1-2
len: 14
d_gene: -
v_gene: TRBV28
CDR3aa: CASSSLGGAAGYTF

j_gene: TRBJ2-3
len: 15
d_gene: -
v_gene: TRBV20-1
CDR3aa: CSASPEEGRGDTQYF

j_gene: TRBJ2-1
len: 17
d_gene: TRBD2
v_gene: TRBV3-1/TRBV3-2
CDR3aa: CASTHGTSGTRDNEQFF

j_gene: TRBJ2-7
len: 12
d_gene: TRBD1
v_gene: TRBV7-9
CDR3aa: CASSMDRAGQYF

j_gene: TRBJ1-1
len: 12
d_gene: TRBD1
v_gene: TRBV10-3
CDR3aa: CATRGTDREAFF

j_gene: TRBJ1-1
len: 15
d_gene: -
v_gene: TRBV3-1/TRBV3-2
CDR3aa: CASSQDLRRGTEAFF

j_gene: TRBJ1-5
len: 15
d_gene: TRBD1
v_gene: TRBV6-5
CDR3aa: CASSHGTGKNQPQHF

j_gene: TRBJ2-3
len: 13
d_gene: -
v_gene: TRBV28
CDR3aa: CASSSADTDTQYF

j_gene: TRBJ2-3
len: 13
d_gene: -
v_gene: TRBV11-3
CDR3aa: CASSLETRDTQYF

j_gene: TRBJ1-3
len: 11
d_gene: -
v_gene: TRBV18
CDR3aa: CATPRGNTIYF

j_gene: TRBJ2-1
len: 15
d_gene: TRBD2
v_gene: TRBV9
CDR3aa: CASSPAGVLYNEQFF

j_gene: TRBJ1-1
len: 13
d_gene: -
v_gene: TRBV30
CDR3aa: CAWSLRRDTEAFF

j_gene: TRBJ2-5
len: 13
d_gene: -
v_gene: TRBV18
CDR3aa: CASSRGTKETQYF

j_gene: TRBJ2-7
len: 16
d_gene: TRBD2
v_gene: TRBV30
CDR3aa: CAWRLAGALGPYEQYF

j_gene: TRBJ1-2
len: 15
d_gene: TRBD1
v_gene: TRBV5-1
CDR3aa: CASSAGGQGNYGYTF

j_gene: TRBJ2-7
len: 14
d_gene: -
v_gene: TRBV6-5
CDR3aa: CASSPFLTSYEQYF

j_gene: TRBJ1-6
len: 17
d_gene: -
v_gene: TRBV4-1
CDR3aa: CASSQDRSVDYNSPLHF

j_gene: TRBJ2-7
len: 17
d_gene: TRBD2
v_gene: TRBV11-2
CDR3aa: CASSRAILAGVVYEQYF

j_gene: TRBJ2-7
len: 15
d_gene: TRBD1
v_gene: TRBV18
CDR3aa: CASSYGQAYSYEQYF

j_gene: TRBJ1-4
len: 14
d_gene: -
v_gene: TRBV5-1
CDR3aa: CASSLGQGGEKLFF

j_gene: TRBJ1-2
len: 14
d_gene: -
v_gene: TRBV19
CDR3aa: CASSIFPSGYGYTF

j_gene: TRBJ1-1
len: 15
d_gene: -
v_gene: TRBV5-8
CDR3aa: CASSSYVGGNTEAFF

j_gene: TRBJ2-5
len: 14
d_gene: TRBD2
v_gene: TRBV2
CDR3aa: CASQGGLAGETQYF

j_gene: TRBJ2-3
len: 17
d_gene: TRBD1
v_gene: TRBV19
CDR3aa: CASSIVRTDRDPDTQYF

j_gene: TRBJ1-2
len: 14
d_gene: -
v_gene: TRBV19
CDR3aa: CASSIDAREDGYTF

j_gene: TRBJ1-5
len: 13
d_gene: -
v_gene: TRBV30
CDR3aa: CAWSPRGNQPQHF

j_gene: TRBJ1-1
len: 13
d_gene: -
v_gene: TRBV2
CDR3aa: CASGADLNTEAFF

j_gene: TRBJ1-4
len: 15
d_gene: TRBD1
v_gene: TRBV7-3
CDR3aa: CASSLGGTANEKLFF

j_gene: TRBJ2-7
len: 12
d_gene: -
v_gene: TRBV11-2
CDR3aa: CASSLAPVRQYF

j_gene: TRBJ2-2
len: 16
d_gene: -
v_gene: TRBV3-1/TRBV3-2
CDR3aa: CASSLLGRRATGELFF

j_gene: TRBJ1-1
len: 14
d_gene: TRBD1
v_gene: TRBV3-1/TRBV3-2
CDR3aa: CASSRNRGQTEAFF

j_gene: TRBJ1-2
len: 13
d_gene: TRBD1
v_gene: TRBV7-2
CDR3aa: CASSSDRFYGYTF

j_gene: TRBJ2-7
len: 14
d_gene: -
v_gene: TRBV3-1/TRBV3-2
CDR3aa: CASSQTILSYEQYF